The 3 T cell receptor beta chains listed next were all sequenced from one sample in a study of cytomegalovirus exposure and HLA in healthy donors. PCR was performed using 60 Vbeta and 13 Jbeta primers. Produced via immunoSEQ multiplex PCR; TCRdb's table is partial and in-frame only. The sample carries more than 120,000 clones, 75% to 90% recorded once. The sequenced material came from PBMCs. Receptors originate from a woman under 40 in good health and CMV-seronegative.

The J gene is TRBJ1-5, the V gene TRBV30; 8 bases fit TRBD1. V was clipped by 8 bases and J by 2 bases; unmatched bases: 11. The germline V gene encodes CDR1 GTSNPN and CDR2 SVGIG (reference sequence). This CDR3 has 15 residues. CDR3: CAVRPTGQGNQPQHF. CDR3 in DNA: TGTGCCGTGAGACCAACGGGACAGGGCAATCAGCCCCAGCATTTT.

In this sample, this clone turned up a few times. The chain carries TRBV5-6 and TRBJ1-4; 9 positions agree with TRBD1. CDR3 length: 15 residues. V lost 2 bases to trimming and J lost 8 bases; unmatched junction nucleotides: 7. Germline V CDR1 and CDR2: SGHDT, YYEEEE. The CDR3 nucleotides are TGTGCCAGCAGCTTTGCCGGGACAGGGAGGGAAAAACTGTTTTTT. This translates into CASSFAGTGREKLFF.

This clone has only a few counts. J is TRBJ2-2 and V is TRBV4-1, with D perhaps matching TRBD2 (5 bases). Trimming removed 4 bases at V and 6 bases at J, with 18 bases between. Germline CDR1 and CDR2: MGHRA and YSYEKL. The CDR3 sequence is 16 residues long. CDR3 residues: CASSPSLLQRAGELFF. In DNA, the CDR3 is TGCGCCAGCAGCCCCTCCCTCCTCCAGAGGGCCGGGGAGCTGTTTTTT.